The 6 T cell receptor beta chains reported below all come from one sample, sequenced in a study of T cells expressing NK-cell markers. TCRdb processed the 5' RACE reads again and assigns one entry to each CDR3 protein, with no DNA. Recorded here are some 410,000 distinct CDR3 sequences; the top ten clones represent 6% to 9.5%. Source material: blood T cells: a sorted CD56 or NKG2C T cell subset, CD4+ or CD8+ T cells, or bulk PBMC T cells (not recorded which). The receptors were gathered from a woman between 18 and 75 years old in good health.

CDR3 protein: CASSLAHSTGNTIYF. This chain connects TRBV7-6 to TRBJ1-3. CDR1 and CDR2 (germline): SGHVS, FNYEAQ. The CDR3 consists of 15 residues. Variable domain in full (rest from reference TRBV7-6 and TRBJ1-3): GAGVSQSPRYKVTKRGQDVALRCDPISGHVSLYWYRQALGQGPEFLTYFNYEAQQDKSGLPNDRFSAERPEGSISTLTIQRTEQRDSAMYRCASSLAHSTGNTIYFGEGSWLTVV.

This chain links TRBV29-1 with TRBJ2-5. This CDR3 has 12 residues. Germline loops: CDR1 SQVTM, CDR2 ANQGSEA. This CDR3 reads CSVEKGVETQYF.

The rearrangement joins TRBV5-4 to TRBJ2-6; TCRdb indicates TRBD1, and absent DNA this call remains unverified. Looked up from germline, CDR1 is SGHNT and CDR2 is YYREEE (reference sequence). The CDR3 length is 19 residues. The CDR3 reads CASSLAPTGSSSGANVLTF.

The chain links TRBV6-5 to TRBJ2-2. Germline-derived CDR1 and CDR2 are MNHEY and SVGAGI. CDR3 size: 14 residues. CDR3 amino acids: CASSYRTLTGELFF.

V and J are TRBV6-5 and TRBJ2-2; lacking DNA, the TRBD1 call made by TCRdb goes unchecked. Germline CDR1 reads MNHEY; CDR2 reads SVGAGI. This CDR3 has 17 residues. The CDR3 sequence: CASSYSRQGANTGELFF.

The chain carries TRBV20-1 and TRBJ2-3. The CDR3 contains 13 residues. Germline V gives CDR1 DFQATT, CDR2 SNEGSKA (reference sequence). CDR3: CSASWILTDTQYF.